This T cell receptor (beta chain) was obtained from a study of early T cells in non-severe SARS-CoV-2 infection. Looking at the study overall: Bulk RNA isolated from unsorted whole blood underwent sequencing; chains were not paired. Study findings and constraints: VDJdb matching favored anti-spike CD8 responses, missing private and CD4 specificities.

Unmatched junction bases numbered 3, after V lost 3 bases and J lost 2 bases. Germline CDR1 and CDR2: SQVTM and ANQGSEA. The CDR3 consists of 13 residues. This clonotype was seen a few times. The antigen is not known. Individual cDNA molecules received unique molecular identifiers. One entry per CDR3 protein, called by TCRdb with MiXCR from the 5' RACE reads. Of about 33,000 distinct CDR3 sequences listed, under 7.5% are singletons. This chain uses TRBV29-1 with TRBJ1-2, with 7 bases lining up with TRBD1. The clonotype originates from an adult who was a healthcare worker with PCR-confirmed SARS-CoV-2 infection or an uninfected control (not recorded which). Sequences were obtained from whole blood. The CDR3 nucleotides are TGCAGCGTTGAGACAGGGAGAAACTATGGCTACACCTTC. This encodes CSVETGRNYGYTF. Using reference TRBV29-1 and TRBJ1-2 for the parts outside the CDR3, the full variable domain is SAVISQKPSRDICQRGTSLTIQCQVDSQVTMMFWYRQQPGQSLTLIATANQGSEATYESGFVIDKFPISRPNLTFSTLTVSNMSPEDSSIYLCSVETGRNYGYTFGSGTRLTVV.